A single sample is the source of the 2 T cell receptor beta chains below, sequenced in a study of cytomegalovirus exposure and HLA in healthy donors (dated 2017 in TCRdb). Library preparation employed the immunoSEQ multiplex PCR assay. The multiplex PCR relied on a mix of 60 forward primers for TCR Vbeta segments and 13 reverse primers for TCR Jbeta segments. The source is immuneACCESS, and TCRdb retained only in-frame sequences with V and J called. Part of the clones is not carried over; for the studies checked, unresolved V genes explain less than half of this, and the remainder is unexplained. The sample table shows some 170,000 clones, and roughly four fifths are seen once. Of the sample, about 4.5% falls within the top ten clones. The sample consisted of PBMCs. The source is a man aged 40-49 years in good health and CMV-seronegative.

The chain is built from TRBV19 and TRBJ2-1; 9 bases are shared with TRBD2. The V gene end was trimmed by 4 bases and the J gene end by 4 bases; junction bases not matched to a gene: 2. Germline V CDR1 and CDR2: LNHDA, SQIVND (reference sequence). The CDR3 extends over 14 amino acids. The CDR3 nucleotides read TGTGCCAGTAGTAGCGGGGGGGCGTACAATGAGCAGTTCTTC. Translation: CASSSGGAYNEQFF.

This chain connects TRBV7-2 to TRBJ1-4; D not resolved. The V end was cut by 6 bases, the J end by 3 bases, with 11 bases between. This CDR3 spans 14 amino acids. Germline V gene data show CDR1 as SGHTA and CDR2 as FQGNSA. The CDR3: CASSDFPANEKLFF. In DNA form, the CDR3 reads TGTGCCAGCAGTGACTTTCCGGCTAATGAAAAACTGTTTTTT. The whole variable domain, remainder taken from reference TRBV7-2 and TRBJ1-4, is GAGVSQSPSNKVTEKGKDVELRCDPISGHTALYWYRQSLGQGLEFLIYFQGNSAPDKSGLPSDRFSAERTGGSVSTLTIQRTQQEDSAVYLCASSDFPANEKLFFGSGTQLSVL.